This T cell receptor beta chain was found in a study of cytomegalovirus exposure and HLA in healthy donors. Use of 60 Vbeta and 13 Jbeta primers characterized the PCR. Sequencing used immunoSEQ multiplex PCR; TCRdb keeps in-frame clones, though not all of them. This sample yields 130,000 to 150,000 clones, of which approximately 82% are seen a single time; under 10% belongs to the top ten. The germline V gene encodes CDR1 GTSNPN and CDR2 SVGIG (reference sequence). V was cut by 0 bases and J by 7 bases, with 12 bases left in between. CDR3 length: 13 residues. Donors showed nominal health when sampled, although they likely had unrecorded immune exposures.

The sequenced sample was PBMCs. The sequence was collected from an older woman in good health and CMV-seropositive. The chain uses TRBV30 and TRBJ1-1; D is perhaps TRBD1 (5 bases). CDR3 sequence (DNA): TGTGCCTGGAGTGTAAAGGGGATCGGTGAAGCTTTCTTT. Translated: CAWSVKGIGEAFF.